This TCR beta chain was observed in a study of blood T cell repertoires in COVID-19. TCRdb's copy holds only in-frame clones and misses some; the assay was immunoSEQ multiplex PCR. The sample records 100,000 to 150,000 clones, 85% being singletons. Germline-derived CDR1 and CDR2 are SGDLS and YYNGEE. CDR3 length equals 15 residues. Trimming pared 1 base from V and 3 bases from J, leaving 13 bases between. The rearrangement joins TRBV9 to TRBJ1-1, with D unresolved. Sequences were obtained from peripheral blood. The TCR comes from an elderly man with active or convalescent COVID-19. Here the CDR3 reads CASSVRPTGDTEAFF. The CDR3 DNA follows: TGTGCCAGCAGCGTACGCCCGACCGGGGACACTGAAGCTTTCTTT.